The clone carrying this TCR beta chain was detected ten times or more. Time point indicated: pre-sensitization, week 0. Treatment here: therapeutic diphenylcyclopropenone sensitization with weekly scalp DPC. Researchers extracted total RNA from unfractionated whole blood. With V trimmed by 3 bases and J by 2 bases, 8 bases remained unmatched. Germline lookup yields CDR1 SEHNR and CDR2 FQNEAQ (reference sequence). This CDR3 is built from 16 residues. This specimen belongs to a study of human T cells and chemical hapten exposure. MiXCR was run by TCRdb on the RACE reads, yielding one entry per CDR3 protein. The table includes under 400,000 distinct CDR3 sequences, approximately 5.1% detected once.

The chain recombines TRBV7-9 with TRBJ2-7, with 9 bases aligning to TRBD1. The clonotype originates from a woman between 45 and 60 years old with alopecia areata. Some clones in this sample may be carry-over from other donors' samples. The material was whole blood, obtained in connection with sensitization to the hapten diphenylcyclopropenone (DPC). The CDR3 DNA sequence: TGTGCCAGCAGCTTTACTCCGGGACAGGGCCCCTACGAGCAGTACTTC. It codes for CASSFTPGQGPYEQYF.